The 7 T cell receptor beta chains below were found in one sample sequenced in a study of response to subunit inactivated influenza vaccine. TCRdb independently ran MiXCR on the RT-PCR reads; one entry per CDR3 protein. The sample lists about 520,000 distinct CDR3 sequences; 6.5% to 8% were seen once. The starting material was PBMCs from blood, obtained about 24 months after vaccination. The receptor set was obtained from a man aged 45 to 70 who received an inactivated influenza vaccine.

The chain uses TRBV7-2 and TRBJ2-7; 9 bases map to TRBD2. Trimming took 5 bases from V and 6 from J; bases not matched to a gene: 11. The CDR3 is 15 residues long. Germline CDR1 and CDR2: SGHTA and FQGNSA. CDR3 nucleotide sequence: TGTGCCAGCAGCCCTGAGGGACTAGCTACGGCCGAGCAGTACTTC. Its protein product is CASSPEGLATAEQYF. Combining the CDR3 with reference TRBV7-2 and TRBJ2-7 gives the whole variable domain GAGVSQSPSNKVTEKGKDVELRCDPISGHTALYWYRQSLGQGLEFLIYFQGNSAPDKSGLPSDRFSAERTGGSVSTLTIQRTQQEDSAVYLCASSPEGLATAEQYFGPGTRLTVT.

This clonotype appeared a few times. The chain recombines TRBV7-6 with TRBJ2-7, with 13 positions matching TRBD2. In germline, CDR1 is SGHVS, CDR2 FNYEAQ. Trimming at V came to 4 bases and at J to 2 bases, leaving 11 bases not matched to a gene. This CDR3 contains 18 residues. The CDR3 sequence: CASSSSGLAGTKAYEQYF. CDR3 DNA sequence: TGTGCCAGCAGCTCCTCGGGACTAGCGGGAACCAAGGCCTACGAGCAGTACTTC.

This clonotype was seen only a few times. V gene TRBV20-1 combines with J gene TRBJ1-5; 7 bases are a match to TRBD1. The germline gives CDR1 DFQATT, CDR2 SNEGSKA (reference sequence). This CDR3 region has 14 residues. V trimming: 2 bases; J trimming: 6 bases; junction bases outside the gene matches: 7. The DNA for the CDR3 is TGCAGTGCTAGAAGGGGGCAGGGCGGTCAGCCCCAGCATTTT. It codes for CSARRGQGGQPQHF.

This clonotype was recorded a few times. V usage is TRBV11-2 and J usage is TRBJ1-1, with a possible D match to TRBD1 (5 bases). Trimming left V 1 base short and J 10 bases short, with 10 bases between. The CDR3 length is 12 residues. In germline, CDR1 is SGHAT, CDR2 FQNNGV. The CDR3 DNA reads as TGTGCCAGCAGCTTAGTGGTGGGGGTAGCTTTCTTT. Amino acids: CASSLVVGVAFF.

The table lists this clonotype with a few counts. The chain recombines TRBV12-3 or TRBV12-4 with TRBJ2-7; 7 bases agree with TRBD2. This CDR3 region has 14 residues. V lost 6 bases, J lost 2 bases, and 7 bases stayed unmatched. The DNA of the CDR3 is TGTGCCAGCAGACCGCGGGAGATACCCTACGAGCAGTACTTC. Its translation is CASRPREIPYEQYF.

The rearrangement uses TRBV5-1 and TRBJ2-1; a possible D gene is TRBD1 (5 bases). The V gene's germline CDR1 is SGHRS and CDR2 YFSETQ. V lost 7 bases and J lost 3, with 20 bases in between. The CDR3 is 16 amino acids. The CDR3 region has the DNA TGCGCCAGCCGGCCAACAGGCACCAACATCTACAATGAGCAGTTCTTC. Protein sequence: CASRPTGTNIYNEQFF. The full variable domain, with the rest looked up from reference TRBV5-1 and TRBJ2-1, is KAGVTQTPRYLIKTRGQQVTLSCSPISGHRSVSWYQQTPGQGLQFLFEYFSETQRNKGNFPGRFSGRQFSNSRSEMNVSTLELGDSALYLCASRPTGTNIYNEQFFGPGTRLTVL.

This clonotype occurred many times. The chain employs TRBV5-4 and TRBJ1-1; 10 nucleotides line up with TRBD1. This CDR3 comprises 17 residues. The junction had 13 bases not matched to a gene; V was cut back by 4 bases and J by 4 bases. Germline V gives CDR1 SGHNT, CDR2 YYREEE (reference sequence). The CDR3 DNA reads as TGTGCCAGCAGCAAGCCAATTTCGGGACAGGGGAGCACTGAAGCTTTCTTT. It codes for CASSKPISGQGSTEAFF.